The present T cell receptor (beta chain) was sequenced within a study of T cell responses to AZD1222 COVID-19 vaccine. As for the study in general: Investigators merged groups given second doses at roughly 4 or roughly 12 weeks. Broader study findings: The breadth and depth of Spike-specific TCRs increased once two AZD1222 doses had been given.

Measured with immunoSEQ multiplex PCR; TCRdb has only the in-frame clones, and not every one. The sample lists under 60,000 clones; around 84% were seen once. Of note for this clone: The antigen is not known.

V lost 8 bases and J 4 bases, leaving 17 bases between the germline ends. CDR1 is SQVTM, CDR2 ANQGSEA, per germline. The CDR3 is 13 amino acids. Sequencing used peripheral blood, obtained on day 0 of AZD1222 vaccination. This chain connects TRBV29-1 to TRBJ1-2; no clear D gene. The clonotype was recovered from an adult in good health. The DNA for the CDR3 is TGCAGCATCCGGTTTGCCGATGGCTATGGCTACACCTTC. Encoded protein: CSIRFADGYGYTF.